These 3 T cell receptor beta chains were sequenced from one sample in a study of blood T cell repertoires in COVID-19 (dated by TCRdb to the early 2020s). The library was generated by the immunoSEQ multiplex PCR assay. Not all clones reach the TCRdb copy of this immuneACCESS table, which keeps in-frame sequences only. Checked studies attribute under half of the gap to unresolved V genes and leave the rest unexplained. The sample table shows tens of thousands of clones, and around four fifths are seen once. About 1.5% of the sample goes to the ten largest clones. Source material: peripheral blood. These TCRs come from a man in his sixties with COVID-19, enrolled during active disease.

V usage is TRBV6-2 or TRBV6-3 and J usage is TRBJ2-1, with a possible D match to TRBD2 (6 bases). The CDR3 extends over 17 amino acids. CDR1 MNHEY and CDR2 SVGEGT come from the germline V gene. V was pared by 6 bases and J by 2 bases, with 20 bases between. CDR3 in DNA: TGTGCCAGCAGCTCCACCCGCGACGGGAGAACCTACAATGAGCAGTTCTTC. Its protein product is CASSSTRDGRTYNEQFF.

CDR3 region: CASSSTGGGFSEQYF. For the CDR3, the DNA is TGCGCCAGCAGCAGCACAGGGGGCGGTTTTTCCGAGCAGTACTTC. The V and J genes are TRBV5-1 and TRBJ2-7, with 9 bases fitting TRBD1. Germline V gene data show CDR1 as SGHRS and CDR2 as YFSETQ. Losses at the gene ends were 4 bases for V and 6 bases for J; bases not matched to a gene: 11. The CDR3 is 15 residues long.

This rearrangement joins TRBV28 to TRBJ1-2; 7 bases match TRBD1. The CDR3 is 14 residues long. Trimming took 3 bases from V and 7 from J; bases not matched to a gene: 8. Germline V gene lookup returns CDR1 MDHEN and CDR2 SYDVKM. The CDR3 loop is CASSLGPTGAGYTF. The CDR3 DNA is TGTGCCAGCAGTTTGGGCCCAACAGGGGCTGGCTACACCTTC.